This T cell receptor (beta chain) was found in a study of response to subunit inactivated influenza vaccine. The ends lost 4 bases at V and 6 bases at J; junction bases unmatched: 7. This CDR3 has 15 amino acids. Germline CDR1 and CDR2: SGDLS and YYNGEE. Points from the study as a whole: Authors suggested each seasonal influenza vaccination recruits few new T cells.

TCRdb independently ran MiXCR on the RT-PCR reads; one entry per CDR3 protein. The repertoire holds around 520,000 distinct CDR3 sequences, with approximately 24% as singletons. Notes on this clonotype: Its target is not known.

The chain links TRBV9 to TRBJ2-2; 9 bases map to TRBD2. The material sequenced was CD4+ T cells sorted from PBMCs, taken 5 days after vaccination. This TCR derives from a man over 45 who received an inactivated influenza vaccine. The CDR3 sequence is CASSQGTSPPGELFF. The CDR3 DNA reads as TGTGCCAGCAGCCAAGGGACTAGCCCTCCCGGGGAGCTGTTTTTT.